These T cell receptor beta chains were read from a single sample in a study of PD-L1 blockade in urothelial cancer. Method: immunoSEQ multiplex PCR; TCRdb's copy keeps in-frame clones and lacks some. The table shows some 120,000 clones, with approximately 88% occurring only once. Sequences were derived from PBMCs, sampled around atezolizumab (anti-PD-L1) treatment. Every receptor here comes from a man aged 45 to 65 with urothelial cancer. CDR3s include the opening cysteine and the closing phenylalanine or tryptophan. A D gene is named only where the DNA matches it firmly. Clone sizes are given selectively: once, few, many, or a class where the clone is expanded.

-,-,14,TRBJ1-1,TRBV11-3,CASSLGGGGTEAFF,TGTGCCAGCAGCTTAGGGGGGGGCGGAACTGAAGCTTTCTTT
-,TRBD1,15,TRBJ2-7,TRBV15,CATSRTSDRVYEQYF,TGTGCCACCAGCAGAACCTCGGACAGGGTCTACGAGCAGTACTTC
-,TRBD1,15,TRBJ1-4,TRBV7-2,CASSSPGQGFEKLFF,TGTGCCAGCAGCTCCCCGGGACAGGGGTTTGAAAAACTGTTTTTT
-,TRBD1,13,TRBJ2-1,TRBV19,CASWDRGYNEQFF,TGTGCCAGTTGGGACAGGGGATACAATGAGCAGTTCTTC
-,-,15,TRBJ2-5,TRBV11-2,CASSLDRGVQETQYF,TGTGCCAGCAGCTTAGACAGGGGGGTACAAGAGACCCAGTACTTC
-,-,16,TRBJ2-7,TRBV23-1,CASSLVPGQMIYEQYF,TGCGCCAGCAGTCTGGTCCCGGGACAAATGATCTACGAGCAGTACTTC
-,-,11,TRBJ2-7,TRBV20-1,CSVQNSYEQYF,TGCAGTGTACAGAACTCCTACGAGCAGTACTTC
once,TRBD1,15,TRBJ2-7,TRBV19,CASSLKTGAGYEQYF,TGTGCCAGTAGTCTGAAGACAGGGGCAGGGTACGAGCAGTACTTC
-,TRBD2,13,TRBJ2-7,TRBV6-5,CASSRTSGEEQYF,TGTGCCAGCAGTCGGACTAGCGGCGAGGAGCAGTACTTC
-,-,13,TRBJ2-7,TRBV27,CASSLRQNYEQYF,TGTGCCAGCAGTCTACGACAGAACTACGAGCAGTACTTC
-,TRBD2,15,TRBJ2-7,TRBV6-1,CASSEATSGSAEQYF,TGTGCCAGCAGTGAAGCTACTAGCGGGAGTGCCGAGCAGTACTTC
once,TRBD2,15,TRBJ2-2,TRBV4-1,CASSRLAGDTGELFF,TGCGCCAGCAGCCGACTAGCGGGCGACACCGGGGAGCTGTTTTTT
once,TRBD1,16,TRBJ1-3,TRBV18,CASSPKTGGSGNTIYF,TGTGCCAGCTCCCCGAAGACAGGGGGCTCTGGAAACACCATATATTTT
-,-,15,TRBJ2-2,TRBV6-1,CASTLTRQNTGELFF,TGTGCCAGCACCTTGACTAGGCAAAACACCGGGGAGCTGTTTTTT
-,-,14,TRBJ1-5,TRBV28,CATILPYSNQPQHF,TGTGCCACCATACTCCCTTATAGCAATCAGCCCCAGCATTTT
-,TRBD1,15,TRBJ2-7,TRBV7-9,CASSLAGTGLIEQYF,TGTGCCAGCAGCTTAGCCGGGACAGGCCTTATCGAGCAGTACTTC
few,-,16,TRBJ1-1,TRBV5-1,CASSQGGGAWDTEAFF,TGCGCCAGCAGCCAAGGGGGGGGCGCATGGGACACTGAAGCTTTCTTT
-,TRBD1,12,TRBJ1-3,TRBV28,CASSYRGGTIYF,TGTGCCAGCAGTTACAGGGGAGGCACCATATATTTT
-,TRBD1,13,TRBJ2-7,TRBV6-6,CASSLDREYEQYF,TGTGCCAGCAGCCTCGACAGGGAATACGAGCAGTACTTC
-,TRBD2,15,TRBJ2-7,TRBV7-2,CASSSLAGGFYEQYF,TGTGCCAGCAGCTCACTAGCGGGAGGCTTCTACGAGCAGTACTTC
-,TRBD1,15,TRBJ1-5,TRBV6-1,CASSTQGAGNQPQHF,TGTGCCAGCAGTACGCAGGGGGCTGGCAATCAGCCCCAGCATTTT
-,-,14,TRBJ2-1,TRBV7-3,CASSLKGTGGEQFF,TGTGCCAGCAGCTTAAAGGGCACCGGGGGTGAGCAGTTCTTC
-,TRBD2,14,TRBJ2-1,TRBV5-4,CASSLAGAQNEQFF,TGTGCCAGCAGCTTAGCGGGAGCCCAGAATGAGCAGTTCTTC
-,-,14,TRBJ2-7,TRBV6-6,CASSYSRANYEQYF,TGTGCCAGCAGTTACTCGAGGGCGAACTACGAGCAGTACTTC
-,TRBD1,13,TRBJ2-7,TRBV28,CASRGTGTYEQYF,TGTGCCAGCAGGGGGACAGGAACCTACGAGCAGTACTTC
-,TRBD1,16,TRBJ1-1,TRBV4-1,CASSKVTGGLGTEAFF,TGCGCCAGCAGCAAAGTGACAGGGGGCCTGGGCACTGAAGCTTTCTTT
-,TRBD1,14,TRBJ1-1,TRBV19,CASTFGQAGTEAFF,TGTGCCAGTACCTTTGGACAGGCCGGGACTGAAGCTTTCTTT
few,-,13,TRBJ1-2,TRBV5-1,CASSFDSNYGYTF,TGCGCCAGCAGCTTTGACTCCAACTATGGCTACACCTTC
-,-,15,TRBJ2-2,TRBV28,CASSFSAAFTGELFF,TGTGCCAGCAGTTTCTCAGCGGCGTTCACCGGGGAGCTGTTTTTT
-,TRBD2,14,TRBJ2-2,TRBV6-4,CASSAAGGTGELFF,TGTGCCAGCAGTGCCGCGGGGGGCACCGGGGAGCTGTTTTTT
-,-,14,TRBJ2-2,TRBV4-2,CASSQEEAIGELFF,TGTGCCAGCAGCCAAGAGGAGGCGATAGGGGAGCTGTTTTTT
once,-,17,TRBJ2-7,TRBV7-9,CASSSKVRGSISYEQYF,TGTGCCAGCAGCTCGAAAGTAAGAGGGAGTATCTCCTACGAGCAGTACTTC
-,TRBD1,16,TRBJ1-1,TRBV27,CASSLGGQGARTEAFF,TGTGCCAGCAGTTTAGGGGGACAGGGGGCGCGCACTGAAGCTTTCTTT
-,TRBD2,19,TRBJ2-6,TRBV7-8,CASSFGASGKISGANVLTF,TGTGCCAGCAGCTTCGGAGCTAGCGGGAAGATCTCTGGGGCCAACGTCCTGACTTTC
-,TRBD2,15,TRBJ2-5,TRBV2,CASSGGLADQETQYF,TGTGCCAGCAGTGGGGGACTAGCGGACCAAGAGACCCAGTACTTC
-,TRBD2,14,TRBJ2-7,TRBV7-9,CASGVAGSSYEQYF,TGTGCCAGCGGGGTAGCGGGGAGCTCCTACGAGCAGTACTTC
-,TRBD2,14,TRBJ2-7,TRBV28,CASSLGGSSREQYF,TGTGCCAGCAGTTTAGGCGGGAGTTCCCGCGAGCAGTACTTC
once,TRBD2,18,TRBJ2-5,TRBV4-2,CASSQDPAGGGRAETQYF,TGTGCCAGCAGCCAAGATCCAGCGGGAGGGGGCAGGGCAGAGACCCAGTACTTC
few,-,16,TRBJ1-4,TRBV10-1,CASSEANGHDNEKLFF,TGCGCCAGCAGTGAGGCCAATGGGCACGACAATGAAAAACTGTTTTTT
once,TRBD1,17,TRBJ2-7,TRBV7-2,CASSRLAQGASSYEQYF,TGTGCCAGCAGCCGACTCGCACAGGGGGCTTCCTCCTACGAGCAGTACTTC
few,TRBD2,16,TRBJ2-7,TRBV7-3,CASSDWTSGSGYEQYF,TGTGCCAGCAGCGACTGGACTAGCGGGAGCGGATACGAGCAGTACTTC
-,-,18,TRBJ2-4,TRBV18,CASSPPVGTGKGENIQYF,TGTGCCAGCTCACCACCAGTAGGTACAGGCAAGGGCGAAAACATTCAGTACTTC